A single sample is the source of the 5 T cell receptor beta chains below, sequenced in a study of cytomegalovirus exposure and HLA in healthy donors. PCR employed 60 Vbeta and 13 Jbeta primers. The method was immunoSEQ multiplex PCR; TCRdb's version includes in-frame clones alone and lacks a portion of them. The sample yields 90,000 to 120,000 clones, less than 85% seen once. Sequencing used PBMCs. The receptors here all came from a woman in her thirties or forties in good health and CMV-seropositive.

The CDR3 sequence is CASSRSGERGGYTF. DNA of the CDR3: TGCGCCAGCAGCCGATCAGGGGAGCGCGGAGGCTACACCTTC. This chain connects TRBV5-1 to TRBJ1-2; a possible D gene is TRBD1 (6 bases). CDR3 size: 14 residues. Germline CDR1 reads SGHRS; CDR2 reads YFSETQ. V was trimmed by 4 bases and J by 8 bases, leaving 18 bases between them. The whole variable domain, filled in from reference TRBV5-1 and TRBJ1-2, reads KAGVTQTPRYLIKTRGQQVTLSCSPISGHRSVSWYQQTPGQGLQFLFEYFSETQRNKGNFPGRFSGRQFSNSRSEMNVSTLELGDSALYLCASSRSGERGGYTFGSGTRLTVV.

The J gene is TRBJ2-1, the V gene TRBV27, with 10 bases identical to TRBD2. V lost 2 bases and J lost 6; bases outside the gene matches: 7. The CDR3 is 16 amino acids. In germline, CDR1 is MNHEY, CDR2 SMNVEV (reference sequence). In DNA form, the CDR3 reads TGTGCCAGCAGTTTACCCTGGACTAGCGGATTCAATGAGCAGTTCTTC. It translates to CASSLPWTSGFNEQFF.

This CDR3 is CASSSGGSVGAVTGELFF. The CDR3 coding sequence is TGCGCCAGCAGCTCCGGCGGGTCAGTGGGCGCGGTCACCGGGGAGCTGTTTTTT. This chain uses TRBV5-1 with TRBJ2-2; D may be TRBD2 (5 bases). CDR3 length equals 18 residues. V was clipped by 3 bases and J by 4 bases, with 22 bases between them. Germline values: CDR1 SGHRS, CDR2 YFSETQ.

The chain joins TRBV5-6 to TRBJ1-1; the D gene is possibly TRBD1 (6 bases). The germline gives CDR1 SGHDT, CDR2 YYEEEE. Trimming left V 6 bases short and J 4 bases short, with 13 bases between. This CDR3 spans 13 amino acids. CDR3 in DNA: TGTGCCAGCACCCTACAGGGAAGCACTGAAGCTTTCTTT. It yields the protein CASTLQGSTEAFF. Complete variable domain (other parts from reference TRBV5-6 and TRBJ1-1): DAGVTQSPTHLIKTRGQQVTLRCSPKSGHDTVSWYQQALGQGPQFIFQYYEEEERQRGNFPDRFSGHQFPNYSSELNVNALLLGDSALYLCASTLQGSTEAFFGQGTRLTVV.

The chain employs TRBV11-1 and TRBJ1-3; no clear D gene. V lost 1 base to trimming and J lost 3 bases, with 10 bases between them. Germline CDR1 is SGHAT and CDR2 is FQDESV (reference sequence). The length of the CDR3 is 15 residues. The CDR3 region has the DNA TGTGCCAGCAGCTTAGATCCCAGCGATGGAAACACCATATATTTT. It codes for CASSLDPSDGNTIYF.